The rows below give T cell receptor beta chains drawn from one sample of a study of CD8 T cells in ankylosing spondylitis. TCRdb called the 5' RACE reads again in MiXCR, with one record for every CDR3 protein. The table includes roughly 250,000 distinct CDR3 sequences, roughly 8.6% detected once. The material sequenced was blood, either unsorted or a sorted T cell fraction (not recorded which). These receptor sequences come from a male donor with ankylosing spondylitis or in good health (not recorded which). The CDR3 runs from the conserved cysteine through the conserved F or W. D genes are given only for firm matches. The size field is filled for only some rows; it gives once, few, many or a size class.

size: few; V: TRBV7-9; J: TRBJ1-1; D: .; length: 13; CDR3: CASSLTADTEAFF; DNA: TGTGCCAGCAGCTTAACAGCAGACACTGAAGCTTTCTTT
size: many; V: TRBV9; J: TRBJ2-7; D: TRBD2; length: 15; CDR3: CASSLSSGGTYEQYF; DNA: TGTGCCAGCAGCTTAAGTAGCGGGGGAACCTACGAGCAGTACTTC
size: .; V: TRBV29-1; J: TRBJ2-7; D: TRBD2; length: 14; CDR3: CSVVSGRIPYEQYF; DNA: TGCAGCGTAGTTAGCGGGAGGATTCCCTACGAGCAGTACTTC
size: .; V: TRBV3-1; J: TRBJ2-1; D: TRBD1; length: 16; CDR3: CASSHRQGVTYNEQFF; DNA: TGTGCCAGCAGCCACCGACAGGGCGTGACGTACAATGAGCAGTTCTTC
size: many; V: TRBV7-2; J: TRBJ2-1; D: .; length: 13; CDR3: CASSLVGTQEQFF; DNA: TGTGCCAGCAGCTTGGTAGGGACACAAGAGCAGTTCTTC
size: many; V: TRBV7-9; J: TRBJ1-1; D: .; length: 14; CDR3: CASSPGHLNTEAFF; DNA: TGTGCCAGCAGTCCGGGACACTTGAACACTGAAGCTTTCTTT
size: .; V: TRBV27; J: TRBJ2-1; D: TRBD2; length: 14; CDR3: CASSLGLAYREQFF; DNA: TGTGCCAGCAGCCTCGGACTAGCGTATCGTGAGCAGTTCTTC
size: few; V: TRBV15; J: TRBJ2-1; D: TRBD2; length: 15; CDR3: CATSTVAGSRDEQFF; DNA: TGTGCCACCAGCACCGTAGCGGGATCTAGGGATGAGCAGTTCTTC
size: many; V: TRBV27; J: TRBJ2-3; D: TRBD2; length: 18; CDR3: CASSSTPLAGRSTDTQYF; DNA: TGTGCCAGCAGTTCAACCCCCCTAGCGGGGAGGAGCACAGATACGCAGTATTTT
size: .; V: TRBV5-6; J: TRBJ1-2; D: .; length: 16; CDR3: CASSREFRGANYGYTF; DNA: TGTGCCAGCAGCCGGGAGTTTAGGGGAGCTAACTATGGCTACACCTTC
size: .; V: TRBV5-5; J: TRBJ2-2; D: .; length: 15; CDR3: CASSPDETNTGELFF; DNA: TGTGCCAGCAGCCCGGACGAAACGAACACCGGGGAGCTGTTTTTT
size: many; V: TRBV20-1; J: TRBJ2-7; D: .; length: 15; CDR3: CSALKGADGLYEQYF; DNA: TGCAGTGCGCTGAAGGGAGCGGATGGCCTCTACGAGCAGTACTTC
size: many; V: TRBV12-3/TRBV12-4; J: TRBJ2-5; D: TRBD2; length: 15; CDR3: CASSYDSGREQTQYF; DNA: TGTGCCAGCAGTTATGATAGCGGGAGGGAACAGACCCAGTACTTC
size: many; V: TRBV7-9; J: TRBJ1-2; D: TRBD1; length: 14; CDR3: CASSLLRQGSGYTF; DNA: TGTGCCAGCAGCTTACTTCGACAGGGCTCTGGCTACACCTTC
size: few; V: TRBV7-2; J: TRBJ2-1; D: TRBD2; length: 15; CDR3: CASSWGSGSNNEQFF; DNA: TGTGCCAGCAGCTGGGGGAGCGGGAGTAACAATGAGCAGTTCTTC
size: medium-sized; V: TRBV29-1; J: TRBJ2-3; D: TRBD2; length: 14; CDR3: CSVGNSGSTDTQYF; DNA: TGCAGCGTTGGAAATAGCGGGAGCACAGATACGCAGTATTTT
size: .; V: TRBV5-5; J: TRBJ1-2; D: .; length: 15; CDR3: CASSLALETKYGYTF; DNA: TGTGCCAGCAGCTTGGCCCTGGAAACGAAGTATGGCTACACCTTC